The 27 T cell receptor beta chains below all came from one sample that was sequenced in a study of identical twins. TCRdb reprocessed the 5' RACE reads with MiXCR, giving one entry per CDR3 protein. The sample holds roughly 710,000 distinct CDR3 sequences, around 6.1% seen once. The material sequenced was naive T cells sorted from blood. The receptors stem from a man between 18 and 29 years old in good health.

This clonotype was picked up many times. This chain joins TRBV29-1 and TRBJ1-1, with 7 bases matching TRBD1. Trimming cost V 7 bases and J 3 bases; bases outside gene matches: 11. The CDR3 totals 14 residues. CDR1 is SQVTM and CDR2 is ANQGSEA in the germline V gene. The DNA for the CDR3 is TGCAGCGGTCTAGGGGGCAGGGGGTACACTGAAGCTTTCTTT. This translates into CSGLGGRGYTEAFF.

This clonotype was counted between two and nine times. This chain links TRBV3-1 with TRBJ1-5, with TRBD1 identical over 10 bases. Germline V gives CDR1 LGHDT, CDR2 YNNKEL (reference sequence). The CDR3 extends over 17 amino acids. V gave up 1 base and J gave up 5 bases; unmatched junction bases: 8. The CDR3 loop reads CASSQGGPGQGYQPQHF. Written as DNA, the CDR3 is TGTGCCAGCAGCCAAGGGGGACCGGGACAGGGGTATCAGCCCCAGCATTTT. Full variable domain (remainder filled in from reference TRBV3-1 and TRBJ1-5): DTAVSQTPKYLVTQMGNDKSIKCEQNLGHDTMYWYKQDSKKFLKIMFSYNNKELIINETVPNRFSPKSPDKAHLNLHINSLELGDSAVYFCASSQGGPGQGYQPQHFGDGTRLSIL.

This clonotype was seen at least ten times. This chain connects TRBV20-1 to TRBJ2-7, with no clear D. The length of the CDR3 is 16 residues. V was cut by 0 bases and J by 2 bases, with 17 bases left in between. CDR1 is DFQATT, CDR2 SNEGSKA, per germline (reference sequence). This chain's CDR3 is CSARDTRRAEAYEQYF. CDR3 nucleotide sequence: TGCAGTGCTAGAGATACAAGAAGGGCCGAAGCCTACGAGCAGTACTTC.

This clonotype was counted many times. V gene TRBV12-3 or TRBV12-4 combines with J gene TRBJ2-2; TRBD1 aligns across 11 bases. Trimming took 5 bases from V and 5 from J; bases not matched to a gene: 13. The CDR3 loop spans 18 amino acids. The CDR3 loop reads CASSPRTGGVSGTGELFF. The CDR3 DNA reads TGTGCCAGCAGTCCTAGGACAGGGGGCGTTTCAGGGACCGGGGAGCTGTTTTTT.

Turning to this clonotype: One end of the junction varies from germline; a read error may be responsible. The chain recombines TRBV3-1 with TRBJ2-3, with D perhaps TRBD2 (5 bases). The CDR3 loop spans 13 amino acids. Germline V gives CDR1 LGHDT, CDR2 YNNKEL (reference sequence). The CDR3 region is CASIFPRAAERGF. The CDR3 DNA sequence: TGTGCCAGCATTTTCCCCCGGGCGGCTGAACGGGGATTT.

This clonotype showed up many times. The chain joins TRBV27 to TRBJ2-3; 8 bases match TRBD2. This CDR3 comprises 13 residues. The V gene end was trimmed by 8 bases and the J gene end by 5 bases; junction bases not matched to a gene: 6. In germline, CDR1 is MNHEY, CDR2 SMNVEV (reference sequence). The CDR3 reads CASGIAGLDTQYF. The DNA of the CDR3 is TGTGCCAGCGGCATAGCGGGGTTAGATACGCAGTATTTT.

The rearrangement links TRBV12-3 or TRBV12-4 to TRBJ2-1; 8 bases are shared with TRBD1. The CDR3 length is 14 residues. With 2 bases clipped from V and 8 bases from J, the junction kept 5 bases outside the gene matches. CDR3 nucleotides: TGTGCCAGCAGTTTAACAGGGGGTCCCTATGAGCAGTTCTTC. Residues: CASSLTGGPYEQFF.

This clonotype has a count of ten or more. The CDR3 loop reads CASSYSGGMNEQFF. The CDR3 DNA is TGTGCCAGCAGTTACTCGGGCGGGATGAATGAGCAGTTCTTC. This rearrangement joins TRBV6-5 to TRBJ2-1; D is possibly TRBD2 (6 bases). The CDR3 sequence is 14 residues long. Trimming cost V 0 bases and J 7 bases, with 10 bases left between them. Germline V CDR1 and CDR2: MNHEY, SVGAGI.

This clonotype was recorded a few times. The chain joins TRBV7-9 to TRBJ2-3; D assignment may be TRBD1 or TRBD2 (5 bases each). Germline-derived CDR1 and CDR2 are SEHNR and FQNEAQ (reference sequence). V was trimmed by 5 bases and J by 2 bases, leaving 17 bases between them. This CDR3 spans 16 amino acids. This CDR3 reads CASSRPGLRSTDTQYF. In nucleotides, the CDR3 is TGTGCCAGCAGCCGGCCGGGGCTTCGTTCCACAGATACGCAGTATTTT.

The chain uses TRBV6-2 or TRBV6-3 and TRBJ1-6; D gene uncertain. The CDR3 length is 12 residues. Germline V lookup: CDR1 MNHEY, CDR2 SVGEGT. V shed 7 bases and J shed 13 bases, with 14 bases lying between them. As DNA, the CDR3 is TGTGCCAGCACTCTCCCCGGGATCCCCCTCCACTTT. Translating gives CASTLPGIPLHF.

In its sample, this clonotype was seen a few times. This chain joins TRBV24-1 and TRBJ2-1; 11 nucleotides line up with TRBD2. Germline lookup yields CDR1 KGHDR and CDR2 SFDVKD. CDR3 size: 17 residues. Trimming removed 8 bases from V and 0 bases from J; junction bases left unmatched: 8. The CDR3 DNA follows: TGTGCCACCATGACTAGCGGGACTCCAAGCTCCTACAATGAGCAGTTCTTC. Translating it yields CATMTSGTPSSYNEQFF.

CDR3 loop: CATSDSSGTGGSGELFF. The CDR3 DNA reads TGTGCCACCAGTGATTCGTCCGGGACAGGGGGCTCCGGGGAGCTGTTTTTT. The J gene is TRBJ2-2, the V gene TRBV24-1; TRBD1 matches 12 bases. The CDR3 is 17 amino acids. Germline CDR1 and CDR2: KGHDR and SFDVKD. V lost 2 bases, J lost 6 bases, and 6 bases stayed unmatched.

The chain is built from TRBV7-6 and TRBJ2-1; perhaps TRBD2 as D (6 bases). The V gene's germline CDR1 is SGHVS and CDR2 FNYEAQ. V dropped 4 bases and J dropped 5 bases, with 15 bases sitting between them. The CDR3 is 15 residues long. The CDR3 bases are TGTGCCAGCAGCTCTTATTGGGGGGTCGACAATGAGCAGTTCTTC. Its translation is CASSSYWGVDNEQFF.

The table lists this clonotype with many counts. V is TRBV5-1 and J is TRBJ2-1; 8 positions match TRBD1. Per the germline V gene, CDR1 is SGHRS and CDR2 is YFSETQ. Germline trimming cut 3 bases from V and 3 bases from J; bases unmatched to any gene: 14. This CDR3 has 18 amino acids. The CDR3 DNA follows: TGCGCCAGCAGCTCCCAAGGGACAGGAGATTATGTCTACAATGAGCAGTTCTTC. Encoded protein: CASSSQGTGDYVYNEQFF.

This clonotype was observed a few times. The chain has TRBV5-1 and TRBJ2-1; maybe TRBD2 (5 bases). V was cut by 1 base and J by 15 bases, with 14 bases left in between. The V gene's germline CDR1 is SGHRS and CDR2 YFSETQ. This CDR3 comprises 12 residues. CDR3 DNA sequence: TGCGCCAGCAGCTTGATTGACTACCAGCCGTTCTTC. This encodes CASSLIDYQPFF.

In this sample, this clonotype turned up a few times. The chain has TRBV28 and TRBJ1-5; 8 nucleotides match TRBD1. The CDR3 totals 15 residues. The germline gives CDR1 MDHEN, CDR2 SYDVKM. V shed 6 bases and J 3 bases; nucleotides not matched to a gene: 7. The CDR3 DNA reads TGTGCCAGCAGGTTGGCGGGACAGGTCAATCAGCCCCAGCATTTT. Amino acid sequence: CASRLAGQVNQPQHF.

The CDR3 DNA follows: TGCGCCAGCAGCCTGATACTGGACAGCACAGATACGCAGTATTTT. As protein: CASSLILDSTDTQYF. The V call is TRBV4-1, the J call TRBJ2-3; no reliable D call. This CDR3 spans 15 amino acids. The V gene's germline CDR1 is MGHRA and CDR2 YSYEKL. Trimming removed 4 bases from V and 0 bases from J, with 11 bases in between.

This clonotype was seen a few times. The V call is TRBV7-8, the J call TRBJ1-2, with D perhaps TRBD1 (5 bases). The V end lost 1 base, the J end lost 8 bases, and 11 bases lay between the germline ends. This CDR3 spans 13 amino acids. Germline CDR1 and CDR2: SGHVS and FQNEAQ. For the CDR3, the DNA is TGTGCCAGCAGCTTAGAAGGGGTCCAGGGCTACACCTTC. Translation gives CASSLEGVQGYTF. The full variable domain, rest sourced from reference TRBV7-8 and TRBJ1-2, is GAGVSQSPRYKVAKRGQDVALRCDPISGHVSLFWYQQALGQGPEFLTYFQNEAQLDKSGLPSDRFFAERPEGSVSTLKIQRTQQEDSAVYLCASSLEGVQGYTFGSGTRLTVV.

This clonotype has more than one count but fewer than ten. The chain links TRBV20-1 to TRBJ1-6; TRBD1 aligns across 8 bases. CDR1 DFQATT and CDR2 SNEGSKA come from the germline V gene (reference sequence). The CDR3 is 12 residues long. The CDR3 DNA sequence: TGCAGCATGGACAGGGTAGATTCACCCCTCCACTTT. Encoded protein: CSMDRVDSPLHF.

This clonotype was detected only a few times. The chain employs TRBV29-1 and TRBJ2-1; 14 nucleotides align to TRBD2. J gave up 6 bases and V 1 base, and 20 bases lay outside the gene matches. The CDR3 has 21 amino acids. The germline V gene encodes CDR1 SQVTM and CDR2 ANQGSEA. The CDR3 protein is CSVEVVRGSSPTSGRANEQFF. The CDR3 DNA reads as TGCAGCGTTGAAGTGGTGCGGGGTTCTTCCCCGACTAGCGGGAGGGCCAATGAGCAGTTCTTC.

This clonotype was detected ten times or more. V usage is TRBV10-3 and J usage is TRBJ2-5; 8 bases line up with TRBD2. Germline lookup yields CDR1 ENHRY and CDR2 SYGVKD. V lost 8 bases to trimming and J lost 5 bases; unmatched junction nucleotides: 10. CDR3 length: 14 residues. CDR3 loop: CAISRSGTEETQYF. The CDR3 DNA follows: TGTGCCATCTCCCGTAGCGGGACTGAGGAGACCCAGTACTTC.

The chain links TRBV6-1 to TRBJ1-6; D remains ambiguous. This CDR3 has 15 residues. With 2 bases removed from V and 5 bases from J, the gap between germline ends came to 10 bases. Germline V lookup: CDR1 MNHNS, CDR2 SASEGT. CDR3 loop: CASSERGLNNSPLHF. CDR3 DNA sequence: TGTGCCAGCAGTGAACGAGGGCTCAATAATTCACCCCTCCACTTT.

This clonotype was detected ten times or more. The chain couples TRBV2 to TRBJ1-2; D is ambiguous. Germline values: CDR1 SNHLY, CDR2 FYNNEI. This CDR3 comprises 16 residues. Trimming shortened V by 2 bases and J by 10 bases, and 23 bases separated the two germline ends. The CDR3: CASSENGDLTPYVYTF. CDR3 nucleotide sequence: TGTGCCAGCAGTGAAAATGGTGACCTTACACCTTACGTCTACACCTTC.

The chain is built from TRBV5-1 and TRBJ2-2; 9 bases are shared with TRBD1. The CDR3 spans 15 residues. Trimming took 4 bases from V and 4 from J; bases not matched to a gene: 5. The germline V gene has CDR1 SGHRS and CDR2 YFSETQ. The CDR3 protein is CASSVQGAGTGELFF. The DNA of the CDR3 is TGCGCCAGCAGCGTACAGGGGGCCGGCACCGGGGAGCTGTTTTTT.

This clonotype was detected many times. The V call is TRBV6-2 or TRBV6-3, the J call TRBJ1-5, with D maybe TRBD1 (6 bases). Germline CDR1 reads MNHEY; CDR2 reads SVGEGT. The V end was cut by 8 bases, the J end by 0 bases, with 17 bases between. The CDR3 is made up of 16 amino acids. The CDR3 protein is CASRSLAGASNQPQHF. The CDR3 DNA reads as TGTGCCAGCCGAAGCCTGGCAGGGGCTAGCAATCAGCCCCAGCATTTT.

The sample holds many counts of this clonotype. The CDR3 loop is CASSLVGTWNNEQFF. The CDR3 DNA follows: TGTGCCAGCAGTTTGGTCGGGACGTGGAACAATGAGCAGTTCTTC. The chain employs TRBV27 and TRBJ2-1; either TRBD1 or TRBD2 may supply D (5 bases each). The V gene's germline CDR1 is MNHEY and CDR2 SMNVEV (reference sequence). The V end lost 3 bases, the J end lost 5 bases, and 14 bases lay between the germline ends. The CDR3 sequence is 15 residues long.

This clonotype was counted a few times. This sequence joins TRBV10-3 and TRBJ1-3; D remains unclear. Germline CDR1 ENHRY, CDR2 SYGVKD. The CDR3 covers 13 residues. Trimming shortened V by 3 bases and J by 6 bases, and 9 bases separated the two germline ends. CDR3 sequence (DNA): TGTGCCATCAGTGACCGCGGTTTAAACACCATATATTTT. Its protein is CAISDRGLNTIYF.